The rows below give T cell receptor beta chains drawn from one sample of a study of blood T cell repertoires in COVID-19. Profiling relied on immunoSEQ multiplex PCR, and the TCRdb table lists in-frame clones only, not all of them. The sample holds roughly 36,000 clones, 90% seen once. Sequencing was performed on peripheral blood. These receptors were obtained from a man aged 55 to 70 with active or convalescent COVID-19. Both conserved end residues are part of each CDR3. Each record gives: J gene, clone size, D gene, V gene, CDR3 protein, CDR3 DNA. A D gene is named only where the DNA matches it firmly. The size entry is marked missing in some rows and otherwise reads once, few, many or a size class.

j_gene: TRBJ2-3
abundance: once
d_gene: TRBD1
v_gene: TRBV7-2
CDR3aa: CASSLAAGTGGADTQYF
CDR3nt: TGTGCCAGCAGCTTAGCGGCGGGGACAGGGGGAGCAGATACGCAGTATTTT

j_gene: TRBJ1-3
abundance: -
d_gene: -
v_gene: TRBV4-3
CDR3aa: CASSQSGRASGNTIYF
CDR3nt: TGCGCCAGCAGCCAAAGCGGCAGAGCCTCTGGAAACACCATATATTTT

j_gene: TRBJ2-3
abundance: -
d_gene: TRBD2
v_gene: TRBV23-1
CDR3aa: CARTQLGVSGGPVASTDTQYF
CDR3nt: TGCGCCCGCACTCAACTCGGGGTTAGCGGGGGGCCCGTCGCGAGCACAGATACGCAGTATTTT

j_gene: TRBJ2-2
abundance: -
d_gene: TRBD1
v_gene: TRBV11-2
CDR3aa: CASSFLQGAYTGELFF
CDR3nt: TGTGCCAGCAGCTTCCTCCAGGGGGCATATACCGGGGAGCTGTTTTTT

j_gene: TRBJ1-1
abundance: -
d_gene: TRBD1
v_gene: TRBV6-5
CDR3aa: CASSYWTGMNTEAFF
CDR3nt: TGTGCCAGCAGTTACTGGACAGGGATGAACACTGAAGCTTTCTTT

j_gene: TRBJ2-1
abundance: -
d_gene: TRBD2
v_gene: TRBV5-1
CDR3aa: CASTDRLAGAGQFF
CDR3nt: TGCGCCAGCACCGATAGACTAGCGGGAGCGGGCCAGTTCTTC

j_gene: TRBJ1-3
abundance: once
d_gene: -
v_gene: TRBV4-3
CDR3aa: CASSQELGRVLNGNTIYF
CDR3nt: TGCGCCAGCAGCCAAGAGCTCGGCAGGGTCTTAAATGGAAACACCATATATTTT

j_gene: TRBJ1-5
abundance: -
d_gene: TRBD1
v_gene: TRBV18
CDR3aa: CASSPGQGGNQPQHF
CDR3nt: TGTGCCAGCTCACCGGGACAGGGCGGCAATCAGCCCCAGCATTTT

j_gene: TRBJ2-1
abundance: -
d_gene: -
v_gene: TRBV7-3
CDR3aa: CASSPELVANEQFF
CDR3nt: TGTGCCAGCAGCCCGGAGCTAGTTGCCAATGAGCAGTTCTTC

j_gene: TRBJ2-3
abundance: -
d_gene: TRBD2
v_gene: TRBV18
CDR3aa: CASSPSGAGADTQYF
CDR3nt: TGTGCCAGCTCACCGAGCGGGGCCGGGGCAGATACGCAGTATTTT

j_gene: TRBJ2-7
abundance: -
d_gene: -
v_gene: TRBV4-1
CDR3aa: CASSQGFGEQYF
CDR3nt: TGCGCCAGCAGCCAAGGGTTCGGCGAGCAGTACTTC

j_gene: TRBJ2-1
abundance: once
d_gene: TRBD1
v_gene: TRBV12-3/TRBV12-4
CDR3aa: CASGTGAVNEQFF
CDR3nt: TGTGCCAGCGGGACAGGGGCGGTCAATGAGCAGTTCTTC

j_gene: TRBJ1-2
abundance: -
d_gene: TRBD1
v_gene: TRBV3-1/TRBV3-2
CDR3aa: CASSPRQGGGYTF
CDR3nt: TGTGCCAGCAGCCCCCGACAGGGAGGCGGCTACACCTTC

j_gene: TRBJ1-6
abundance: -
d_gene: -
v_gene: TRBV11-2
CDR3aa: CASSLFAASSNSPLHF
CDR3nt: TGTGCCAGCAGCTTATTCGCGGCCAGCAGCAATTCACCCCTCCACTTT

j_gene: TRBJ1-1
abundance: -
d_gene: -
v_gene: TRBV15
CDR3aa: CATSRRGGNMNTEAFF
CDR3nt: TGTGCCACCAGCCGAAGGGGGGGGAACATGAACACTGAAGCTTTCTTT

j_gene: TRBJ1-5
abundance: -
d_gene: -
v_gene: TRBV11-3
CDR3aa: CASSLAGRGSNQPQHF
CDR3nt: TGTGCCAGCAGCTTAGCAGGGCGGGGTAGCAATCAGCCCCAGCATTTT

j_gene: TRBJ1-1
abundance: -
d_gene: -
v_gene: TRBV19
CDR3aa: CASSMAGGITEAFF
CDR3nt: TGTGCCAGTAGTATGGCGGGGGGCATCACTGAAGCTTTCTTT

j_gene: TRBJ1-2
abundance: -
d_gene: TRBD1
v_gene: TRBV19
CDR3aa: CASDWTGEIHNYGYTF
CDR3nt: TGTGCCAGTGATTGGACAGGGGAAATTCATAACTATGGCTACACCTTC

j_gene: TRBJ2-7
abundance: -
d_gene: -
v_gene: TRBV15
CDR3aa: CATSRDLTVTRAQYF
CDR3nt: TGTGCCACCAGCAGAGATCTTACAGTAACCCGAGCACAGTACTTC

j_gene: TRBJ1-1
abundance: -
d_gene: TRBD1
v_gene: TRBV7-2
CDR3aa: CASSTYRGPTEAFF
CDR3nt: TGTGCCAGCAGCACATACAGGGGCCCCACTGAAGCTTTCTTT

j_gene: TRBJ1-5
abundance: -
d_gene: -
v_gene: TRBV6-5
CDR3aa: CASSYGGNQPQHF
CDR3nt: TGTGCCAGCAGTTACGGAGGGAATCAGCCCCAGCATTTT

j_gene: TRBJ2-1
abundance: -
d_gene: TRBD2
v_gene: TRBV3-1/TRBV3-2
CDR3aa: CASSQGGGHSYNEQFF
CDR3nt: TGTGCCAGCAGCCAGGGCGGGGGTCACTCCTACAATGAGCAGTTCTTC

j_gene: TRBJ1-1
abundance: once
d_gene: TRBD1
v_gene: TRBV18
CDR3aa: CASSPPGQGYQAFF
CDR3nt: TGTGCCAGCTCACCACCGGGACAGGGGTATCAAGCTTTCTTT

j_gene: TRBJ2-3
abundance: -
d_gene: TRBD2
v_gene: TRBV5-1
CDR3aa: CASSPGTSGLTDTQYF
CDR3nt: TGCGCCAGCAGCCCGGGGACTAGCGGGTTAACAGATACGCAGTATTTT

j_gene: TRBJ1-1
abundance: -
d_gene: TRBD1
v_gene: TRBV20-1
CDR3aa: CSATGASEAFF
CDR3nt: TGCAGTGCCACAGGGGCGTCGGAAGCTTTCTTT

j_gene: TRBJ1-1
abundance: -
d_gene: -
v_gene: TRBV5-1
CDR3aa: CASSLEQGFSEAFF
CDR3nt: TGCGCCAGCAGCTTGGAGCAGGGTTTCTCTGAAGCTTTCTTT

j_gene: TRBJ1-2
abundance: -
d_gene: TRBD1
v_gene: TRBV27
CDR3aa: CASSALTGSYGYTF
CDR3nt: TGTGCCAGCAGTGCACTGACAGGGTCCTATGGCTACACCTTC

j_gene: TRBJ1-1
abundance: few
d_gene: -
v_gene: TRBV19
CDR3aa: CASSVGHGEAFF
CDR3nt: TGTGCCAGTAGTGTAGGACACGGTGAAGCTTTCTTT

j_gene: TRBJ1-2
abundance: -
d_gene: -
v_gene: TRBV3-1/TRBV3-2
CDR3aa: CASSQAGSNYGYTF
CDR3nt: TGTGCCAGCAGCCAAGCAGGCTCTAACTATGGCTACACCTTC

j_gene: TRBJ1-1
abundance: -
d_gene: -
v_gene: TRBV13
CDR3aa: CASSYQLGVTEAFF
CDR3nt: TGTGCCAGCAGCTACCAGTTAGGGGTGACTGAAGCTTTCTTT

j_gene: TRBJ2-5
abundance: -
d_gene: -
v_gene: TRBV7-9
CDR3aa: CASTQGASDRQTQYF
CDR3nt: TGTGCCAGCACCCAGGGAGCTAGCGATAGACAGACCCAGTACTTC

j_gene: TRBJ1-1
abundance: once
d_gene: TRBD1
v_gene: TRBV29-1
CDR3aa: CSVPGQGIFEAFF
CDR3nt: TGCAGCGTTCCGGGACAGGGGATCTTTGAAGCTTTCTTT

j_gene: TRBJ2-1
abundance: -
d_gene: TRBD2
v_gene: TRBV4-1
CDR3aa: CASSQDRGGGAANEQFF
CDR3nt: TGCGCCAGCAGCCAAGATCGGGGCGGGGGGGCCGCAAATGAGCAGTTCTTC

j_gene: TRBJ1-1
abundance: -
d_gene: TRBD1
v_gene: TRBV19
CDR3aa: CASSQGKNTEAFF
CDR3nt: TGTGCCAGCTCACAGGGGAAGAACACTGAAGCTTTCTTT

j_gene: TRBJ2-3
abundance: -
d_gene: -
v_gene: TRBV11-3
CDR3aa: CASSSDGAGPDTQYF
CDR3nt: TGTGCCAGCAGCTCCGACGGCGCAGGCCCAGATACGCAGTATTTT

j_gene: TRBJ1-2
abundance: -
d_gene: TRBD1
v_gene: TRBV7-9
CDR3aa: CASSLRGNYGYTF
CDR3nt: TGTGCCAGCAGCCTCAGGGGGAACTATGGCTACACCTTC

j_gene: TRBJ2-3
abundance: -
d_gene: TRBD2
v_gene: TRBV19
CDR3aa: CASSEGLAGSTDTQYF
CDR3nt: TGTGCCAGTAGTGAGGGACTAGCGGGGAGCACAGATACGCAGTATTTT

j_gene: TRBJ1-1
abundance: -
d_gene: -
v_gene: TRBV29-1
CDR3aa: CSARDFLYTEAFF
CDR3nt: TGCAGCGCCCGGGATTTCTTGTACACTGAAGCTTTCTTT

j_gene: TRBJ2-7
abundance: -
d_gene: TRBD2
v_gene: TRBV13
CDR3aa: CASSGTSSEQYF
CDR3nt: TGTGCCAGCAGCGGGACTAGTTCCGAGCAGTACTTC

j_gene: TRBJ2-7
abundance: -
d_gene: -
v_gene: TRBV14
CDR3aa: CASRVMFGSYEQYF
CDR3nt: TGTGCCAGCAGGGTAATGTTCGGCTCCTACGAGCAGTACTTC